These 19 T cell receptor beta chains were all obtained from the same sample, sequenced in a study of beta chain features in type 1 diabetes. Investigators reverse transcribed all isolated RNA, so they sequenced expressed TCRB transcripts. Generated by immunoSEQ multiplex PCR, the TCRdb table keeps only in-frame clones and is missing some. The table records 35,000 to 50,000 clones, 50% of them present only once. Sequences were obtained from stem cell memory CD4+ T cells from blood. The receptors were gathered from a woman in her thirties in good health.

The V and J genes are TRBV18 and TRBJ1-4; weak D call: TRBD1 (6 bases). V was cut by 4 bases and J by 8 bases, with 17 bases left in between. CDR1 is KGHSH and CDR2 is LQKENI in the germline V gene. CDR3 size: 15 residues. CDR3 coding DNA: TGTGCCAGCTCACTAAACAGGGCGCTAGACGAAAAACTGTTTTTT. This gives the protein CASSLNRALDEKLFF.

This rearrangement joins TRBV19 to TRBJ2-1, with 9 bases aligning to TRBD2. The V and J ends lost 5 bases and 1 base, in that order; junction bases with no gene match: 6. CDR3 length equals 16 residues. Germline lookup yields CDR1 LNHDA and CDR2 SQIVND (reference sequence). CDR3 nucleotide sequence: TGTGCCAGTAGTTCTCGAGCGGGAGGTTCCTACAATGAGCAGTTCTTC. The encoded protein is CASSSRAGGSYNEQFF.

The gene calls are TRBV7-2 and TRBJ2-2, with D uncertain. Trimming pared 1 base from V and 1 base from J, leaving 7 bases between. The CDR3 runs 15 residues. Looked up from germline, CDR1 is SGHTA and CDR2 is FQGNSA. CDR3: CASSLGAMNTGELFF. The DNA for the CDR3 is TGTGCCAGCAGCTTAGGTGCGATGAACACCGGGGAGCTGTTTTTT.

Here the CDR3 DNA reads TGTGCTAGTGGTTTGGGACAGGGGGGCCAAGAGACCCAGTACTTC. Translated, it gives CASGLGQGGQETQYF. The V and J genes are TRBV12-5 and TRBJ2-5; the match to TRBD1 covers 9 bases. Unmatched junction bases numbered 1, after V lost 1 base and J lost 1 base. The length of the CDR3 is 15 residues. The germline V gene encodes CDR1 LGHNT and CDR2 FRNRAP.

This clone showed up just once. The chain carries TRBV19 and TRBJ1-2; perhaps TRBD1 as D (6 bases). V was cut by 7 bases and J by 1 base, with 13 bases left in between. The CDR3 extends over 14 amino acids. Germline V gives CDR1 LNHDA, CDR2 SQIVND (reference sequence). The CDR3 loop reads CASTPRGGNYGYTF. The CDR3 DNA reads TGTGCCAGTACACCCCGAGGGGGTAACTATGGCTACACCTTC.

In this sample, this clone turned up a few times. V gene TRBV28 combines with J gene TRBJ2-3, with a possible D match to TRBD2 (5 bases). V was pared by 6 bases and J by 0 bases, with 16 bases between. The CDR3 contains 16 residues. Germline loops: CDR1 MDHEN, CDR2 SYDVKM. Here the CDR3 reads CASSRPRGASTDTQYF. The CDR3 DNA reads as TGTGCCAGCAGCCGACCCCGGGGAGCTAGCACAGATACGCAGTATTTT.

This clone is medium-sized (0.01 to 0.1%) in the sample. The J gene is TRBJ2-1, the V gene TRBV23-1; D is uncertain. TRBV23-1 is annotated as an ORF whose role is uncertain. With 4 bases removed from V and 2 bases from J, the gap between germline ends came to 15 bases. The CDR3 loop spans 16 amino acids. The CDR3, as DNA: TGCGCCAGCAGTCTATTAAGGCAGGTTACCTACAATGAGCAGTTCTTC. This encodes CASSLLRQVTYNEQFF.

The V and J genes are TRBV2 and TRBJ2-5; TRBD1 matches 7 bases. The CDR3 extends over 13 amino acids. Germline values: CDR1 SNHLY, CDR2 FYNNEI. V lost 6 bases to trimming and J lost 1 base; unmatched junction nucleotides: 2. The CDR3 nucleotides are TGTGCCAGCAGGGGGACAGCCCAAGAGACCCAGTACTTC. Translation gives CASRGTAQETQYF.

The V and J genes are TRBV5-4 and TRBJ2-5; D is possibly TRBD2 (5 bases). Germline CDR1 reads SGHNT; CDR2 reads YYREEE (reference sequence). The CDR3 is 13 residues long. Between the trimmed V and J ends, which lost 4 bases and 3 bases, there was a span of 10 bases. The CDR3 protein is CASSRGQEETQYF. The CDR3 coding sequence is TGTGCCAGCAGCCGGGGTCAGGAAGAGACCCAGTACTTC.

The rearrangement links TRBV6-6 to TRBJ2-5; TRBD1 matches 8 bases. The J call is doubtful: the DNA matches TRBJ2-7 better. The CDR3 runs to 15 residues. CDR1 is MNHNY and CDR2 is SVGAGI in the germline V gene (reference sequence). The DNA of the CDR3 is TGTGCCAGCGCTCACGGGACAGGAGGGCGGTACGAGCAGTACTTC. Its translation is CASAHGTGGRYEQYF.

This clone was seen once. CDR3 sequence (DNA): TGTGCCAGCAGTGAATGGTGGGAGGGCCATAATGAGCAGTTCTTC. Translating gives CASSEWWEGHNEQFF. This chain connects TRBV25-1 to TRBJ2-1; TRBD2 matches at 7 bases. This CDR3 is built from 15 residues. The germline CDR1 and CDR2 sequences are MGHDK and SYGVNS. V was pared by 1 base and J by 7 bases, with 7 bases of the junction left unmatched. Filled out from reference TRBV25-1 and TRBJ2-1, the complete variable domain reads EADIYQTPRYLVIGTGKKITLECSQTMGHDKMYWYQQDPGMELHLIHYSYGVNSTEKGDLSSESTVSRIRTEHFPLTLESARPSHTSQYLCASSEWWEGHNEQFFGPGTRLTVL.

The CDR3 DNA sequence: TGTGCCAGCAGAGTAGGGGGCAGCTTGAACACTGAAGCTTTCTTT. It yields the protein CASRVGGSLNTEAFF. This chain joins TRBV7-2 and TRBJ1-1; 7 bases agree with TRBD1. With V trimmed by 6 bases and J by 0 bases, 7 bases remained unmatched. Germline V gene data show CDR1 as SGHTA and CDR2 as FQGNSA. The CDR3 loop spans 15 amino acids.

This rearrangement joins TRBV6-5 to TRBJ2-5, with D possibly being TRBD1 (6 bases). The CDR3 runs 13 residues. The germline CDR1 and CDR2 sequences are MNHEY and SVGAGI. The V end lost 6 bases, the J end lost 2 bases, and 10 bases lay between the germline ends. CDR3 DNA: TGTGCCAGCAGATTAGGGACACAAGAGACCCAGTACTTC. It encodes CASRLGTQETQYF.

The sample holds a few counts of this clone. The chain recombines TRBV9 with TRBJ1-1, with D unresolved. The germline V gene has CDR1 SGDLS and CDR2 YYNGEE. Trimming removed 0 bases at V and 1 base at J, with 7 bases between. The CDR3 covers 14 residues. CDR3 sequence: CASSVAGPNTEAFF. In DNA form, the CDR3 reads TGTGCCAGCAGCGTAGCGGGTCCGAACACTGAAGCTTTCTTT.

The chain has TRBV7-2 and TRBJ2-5, with 11 positions matching TRBD1. The J segment lost 5 bases and the V segment lost 1 base, leaving 3 bases of the junction unmatched. Germline V gives CDR1 SGHTA, CDR2 FQGNSA. CDR3 length: 15 residues. CDR3 nucleotide sequence: TGTGCCAGCAGCTTAGTGGGACAGGGGGGGGAGACCCAGTACTTC. Its protein is CASSLVGQGGETQYF.

The chain couples TRBV29-1 to TRBJ1-2; the match to TRBD1 covers 7 bases. Trimming at V came to 3 bases and at J to 8 bases, leaving 3 bases not matched to a gene. Germline V CDR1 and CDR2: SQVTM, ANQGSEA. The CDR3 runs 11 residues. The CDR3, as DNA: TGCAGCGTTGAGACAGGGTGGGGCTACACCTTC. Its translation is CSVETGWGYTF.

The V and J genes are TRBV7-9 and TRBJ2-1; 7 bases map to TRBD1. V lost 6 bases and J lost 4; bases outside the gene matches: 9. This CDR3 spans 15 amino acids. Germline V CDR1 and CDR2: SEHNR, FQNEAQ (reference sequence). As DNA, the CDR3 is TGTGCCAGCAGGCTTGACAGGGAGATTTACAATGAGCAGTTCTTC. It encodes CASRLDREIYNEQFF.

The J gene is TRBJ2-5, the V gene TRBV28, with 8 bases identical to TRBD1. The V segment lost 6 bases and the J segment 1 base; nucleotides outside the gene matches: 4. Per the germline V gene, CDR1 is MDHEN and CDR2 is SYDVKM. CDR3 length: 14 residues. The CDR3 spells CASRIRGPQETQYF. The CDR3 nucleotides read TGTGCCAGCAGAATCAGGGGGCCCCAAGAGACCCAGTACTTC. Combining the CDR3 with reference TRBV28 and TRBJ2-5 gives the whole variable domain DVKVTQSSRYLVKRTGEKVFLECVQDMDHENMFWYRQDPGLGLRLIYFSYDVKMKEKGDIPEGYSVSREKKERFSLILESASTNQTSMYLCASRIRGPQETQYFGPGTRLLVL.

This clone was seen a few times. This chain links TRBV7-9 with TRBJ2-2; maybe TRBD2 (6 bases). The CDR3 is 15 residues long. The V and J ends lost 7 bases and 5 bases respectively, with 17 bases between them. Germline V gene lookup returns CDR1 SEHNR and CDR2 FQNEAQ (reference sequence). The CDR3 spells CASTERADNTGELFF. The CDR3 coding sequence is TGTGCCAGCACCGAGCGGGCGGATAATACCGGGGAGCTGTTTTTT. Together with reference TRBV7-9 and TRBJ2-2, the CDR3 gives the full variable domain: DTGVSQNPRHKITKRGQNVTFRCDPISEHNRLYWYRQTLGQGPEFLTYFQNEAQLEKSRLLSDRFSAERPKGSFSTLEIQRTEQGDSAMYLCASTERADNTGELFFGEGSRLTVL.